The clone carrying this T cell receptor beta chain is medium-sized within its sample. This sample is part of a study of CXCR3 chemokines and chemotherapy response in bladder cancer. MiXCR was run by TCRdb on the PCR reads, yielding one entry per CDR3 protein. The data contain about 13,000 distinct CDR3 sequences, under 15% of them seen just once; the ten biggest clones take up 25% to 30%. Per the germline V gene, CDR1 is MNHEY and CDR2 is SVGAGI. The CDR3 has 19 residues. J gave up 3 bases and V 4 bases, and 20 bases lay outside the gene matches. The material was obtained from a patient whose treatment included neoadjuvant chemotherapy. The receptor's source is a human donor with bladder cancer that did not respond to neoadjuvant chemotherapy. The gene calls are TRBV6-5 and TRBJ2-7; 8 positions match TRBD1. Written as DNA, the CDR3 is TGTGCCAGCAGTTGTAAGGGGCCTGACCGCGACAGGGGCAACTACGAGCAGTACTTC. This codes for CASSCKGPDRDRGNYEQYF.